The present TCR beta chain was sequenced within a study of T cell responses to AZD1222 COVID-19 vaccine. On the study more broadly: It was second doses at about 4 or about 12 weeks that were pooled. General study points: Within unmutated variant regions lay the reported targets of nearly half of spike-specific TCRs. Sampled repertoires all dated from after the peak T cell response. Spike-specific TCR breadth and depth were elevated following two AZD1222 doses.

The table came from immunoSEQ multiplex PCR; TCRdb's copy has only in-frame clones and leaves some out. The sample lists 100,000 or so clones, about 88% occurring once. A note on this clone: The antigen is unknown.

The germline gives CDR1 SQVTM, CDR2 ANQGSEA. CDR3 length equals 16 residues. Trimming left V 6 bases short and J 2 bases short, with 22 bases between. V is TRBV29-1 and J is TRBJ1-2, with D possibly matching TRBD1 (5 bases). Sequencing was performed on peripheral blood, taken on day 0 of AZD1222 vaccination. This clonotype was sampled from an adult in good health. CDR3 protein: CSVTQGTPRANYGYTF. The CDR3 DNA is TGCAGCGTCACTCAAGGGACCCCTCGGGCCAACTATGGCTACACCTTC.